Listed below are T cell receptor beta chains from one sample, sequenced in a study of T-cell memory formation after mild COVID-19. TCRdb ran MiXCR on the 5' RACE reads and lists one entry per CDR3 protein. The sample includes hundreds of thousands of distinct CDR3 sequences, approximately 20% seen only once; the top ten take approximately 13%. Sequencing was done on a sample of PBMCs or a T cell subset sorted from them (not recorded which). The receptor source for this set is an adult woman who had mild COVID-19 (a few samples of this study predate the infection). Cell type and time point are not known. Both conserved end residues are part of each CDR3. The order of the fields is V gene, clone size, D gene, J gene, CDR3 DNA, CDR3 protein. A D gene is named only where the DNA matches it firmly. For some rows the clone size is stated as once, few or many, or as a class when expanded; others skip it.

TRBV3-1	few	TRBD2	TRBJ2-2	TGTGCCAGCAGCTTCAGCGGGGGGAACACCGGGGAGCTGTTTTTT	CASSFSGGNTGELFF
TRBV24-1	NA	NA	TRBJ1-2	TGTGCCACCAGTGATTCCCTTGCGGTAGAGGCGGACGGCTACACCTTC	CATSDSLAVEADGYTF
TRBV14	few	TRBD2	TRBJ2-3	TGTGCCAGCAGCCCCCTAGCGGGAGAAGGAGATACGCAGTATTTT	CASSPLAGEGDTQYF
TRBV12-3/TRBV12-4	NA	NA	TRBJ2-1	TGTGCCAGCAGTTTTAGAGACAGGGATCGGGGGGAGCAGTTCTTC	CASSFRDRDRGEQFF
TRBV29-1	few	NA	TRBJ2-3	TGCAGCGTTGAAGGTGGGGCCGGGACGGGTACGCAGTATTTT	CSVEGGAGTGTQYF
TRBV6-2/TRBV6-3	NA	NA	TRBJ2-7	TGTGCCAGCACGCCCTACTGGACAGCCTACGAGCAGTACTTC	CASTPYWTAYEQYF
TRBV29-1	NA	TRBD1	TRBJ1-1	TGCAGCGCAACGCTCAGGCCGGGACAGAACTCGAACGGCCGTCCTGGGGGGTTTATGGCTGAAGCTTTCTTT	CSATLRPGQNSNGRPGGFMAEAFF
TRBV7-9	NA	NA	TRBJ1-1	TGTGCCAGCAGCACCGGACAGCAGGGCTCTGAAGCTTTCTTT	CASSTGQQGSEAFF
TRBV7-8	NA	NA	TRBJ2-1	TGTGCCAGCAGCTTAGTGTACAGCCCGCCGGATGAGCAGTTCTTC	CASSLVYSPPDEQFF
TRBV11-2	NA	TRBD1	TRBJ2-1	TGTGCCAGCAGCCCGGGGACAATCCTAACAGGGGGAAATGAGCAGTTCTTC	CASSPGTILTGGNEQFF
TRBV20-1	NA	TRBD1	TRBJ2-7	TGCAGTGGCGCGATCTCCGGGACAGGGACCTACGAGCAGTACTTC	CSGAISGTGTYEQYF
TRBV3-1	few	TRBD1	TRBJ2-5	TGTGCCAGCAGCCAAGTAGGGACAGCACAAGAGACCCAGTACTTC	CASSQVGTAQETQYF
TRBV9	NA	NA	TRBJ1-4	TGTGCCAGCAGCGGATTTGTGGGAGGCACTAATGAAAAACTGTTTTTT	CASSGFVGGTNEKLFF
TRBV6-2/TRBV6-3	many	TRBD2	TRBJ2-3	TGTGCCAGCAGACTAGCGTCGACCCACACAGATACGCAGTATTTT	CASRLASTHTDTQYF
TRBV20-1	NA	TRBD1	TRBJ2-7	TGCAGTGCTAGAGATCGGCACGGGACAGTCTACGAGCAGTACTTC	CSARDRHGTVYEQYF
TRBV7-6	NA	NA	TRBJ2-5	TGTGCCAGCAGCCCGTTAGCGAGGCAAGAGACCCAGTACTTC	CASSPLARQETQYF
TRBV5-1	few	NA	TRBJ1-1	TGCGCCAGCAGCTTGAGAGGAACGTCGGACACTGAAGCTTTCTTT	CASSLRGTSDTEAFF
TRBV7-9	few	NA	TRBJ1-2	TGTGCCAGCAGCTTAGTAGGGGTCGACGTCGGGAGCTACACCTTC	CASSLVGVDVGSYTF
TRBV5-1	once	NA	TRBJ1-4	TGCGCCAGCAACTCGCATGAGGGGGAAAAACTGTTTTTT	CASNSHEGEKLFF
TRBV18	NA	TRBD1	TRBJ2-7	TGTGCCAGCTCACCAGGAGGGACAGGGAACTACGAGCAGTACTTC	CASSPGGTGNYEQYF
TRBV5-6	NA	TRBD1	TRBJ2-3	TGTGCCAGCGTGACAGGGTTTAGGAGCACAGATACGCAGTATTTT	CASVTGFRSTDTQYF
TRBV23-1	few	NA	TRBJ2-1	TGCGCCAGCAGTCAATCTAAGGGCGGACCGGATGAGCAGTTCTTC	CASSQSKGGPDEQFF
TRBV7-8	few	TRBD2	TRBJ2-7	TGTGCCAGCAGCTTCCGGACTAGCGGGGGTGGCAACGAGCAGTACTTC	CASSFRTSGGGNEQYF
TRBV5-4	NA	NA	TRBJ1-1	TGTGCCAGCAGCCGGGTGGGGACTGTTGAAGCTTTCTTT	CASSRVGTVEAFF
TRBV4-2	NA	TRBD2	TRBJ2-3	TGTGCCAGCAGCCAAGAAAGCAGCGGGGGGGAGAGCACAGATACGCAGTATTTT	CASSQESSGGESTDTQYF
TRBV5-5	few	TRBD1	TRBJ1-2	TGTGCCAGCAGGAGACAGGGTAAGAGTGGCTACACCTTC	CASRRQGKSGYTF